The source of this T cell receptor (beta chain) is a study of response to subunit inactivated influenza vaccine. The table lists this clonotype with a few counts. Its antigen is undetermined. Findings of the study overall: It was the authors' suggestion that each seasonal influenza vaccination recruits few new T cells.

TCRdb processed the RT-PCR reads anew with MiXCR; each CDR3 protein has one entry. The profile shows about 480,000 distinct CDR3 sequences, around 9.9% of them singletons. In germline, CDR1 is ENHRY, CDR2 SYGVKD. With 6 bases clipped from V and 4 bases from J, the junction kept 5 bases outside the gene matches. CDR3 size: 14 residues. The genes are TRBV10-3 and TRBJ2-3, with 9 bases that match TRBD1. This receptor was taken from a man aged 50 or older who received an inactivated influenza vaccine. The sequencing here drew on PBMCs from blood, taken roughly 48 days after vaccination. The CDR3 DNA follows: TGTGCCATCAGGGACAGGACAGGGGCAGATACGCAGTATTTT. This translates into CAIRDRTGADTQYF.